This T cell receptor beta chain was retrieved from a study of control samples from healthy donors and cancer patients. Only in-frame clones appear in the TCRdb table, and some are missing; sequencing was by immunoSEQ multiplex PCR. The sample consists of approximately 190,000 clones, about 91% of them appearing once. Germline V lookup: CDR1 SEHNR, CDR2 FQNEAQ (reference sequence). The CDR3 runs to 14 residues. With 0 bases removed from V and 5 bases from J, the gap between germline ends came to 10 bases. Sample: blood. This chain links TRBV7-9 with TRBJ2-5; D unclear. This sequence was found in a young man in good health. The CDR3, as DNA: TGTGCCAGCAGCTTAGCGGGCCTGTGGGAGACCCAGTACTTC. Translating it yields CASSLAGLWETQYF. Full variable domain (outside the CDR3, taken from reference TRBV7-9 and TRBJ2-5): DTGVSQNPRHKITKRGQNVTFRCDPISEHNRLYWYRQTLGQGPEFLTYFQNEAQLEKSRLLSDRFSAERPKGSFSTLEIQRTEQGDSAMYLCASSLAGLWETQYFGPGTRLLVL.